This T cell receptor beta chain appears in the sequencing data of a study of Ad26.COV2.S vaccination and SARS-CoV-2 variants (dated by TCRdb to the early 2020s). Regarding the complete study: Donors in the vaccine arm were drawn from COV1001, a phase I-IIa trial of Ad26.COV2.S in healthy adults that was multicentre, randomized, double-blind and placebo-controlled. The TCR-sequenced set comprised around 30 samples: roughly 19 Ad26.COV2.S vaccine recipients, 5 placebo recipients and 8 SARS-CoV-2 convalescent individuals. Throughout the experiments and outcome assessment, investigators stayed blinded to trial group allocation. Participants in the trial were split at random into five groups of five each, receiving low-dose or high-dose Ad26.COV2.S once or twice, or else placebo on both occasions. The specificity and breadth of SARS-CoV-2-reactive T cell receptors after Ad26.COV2.S vaccination were assessed by TCRbeta repertoire sequencing. Ad26.COV2.S was administered intramuscularly at a dose of 5x10^10 or 1x10^11 viral particles, either as one shot or as two shots given 56 days apart.

The immunoSEQ Assay was the method used to sequence TCRbeta CDR3 regions. After extraction, genomic DNA underwent amplification by bias-controlled multiplex PCR, followed by high-throughput sequencing. The authors' analysis ran thus. To quantify the absolute abundance of every unique TCRbeta CDR3 region, sequences were collapsed and filtered. T cell fraction was estimated by normalizing TCRbeta template counts to usable DNA, which was measured by amplifying reference genes present in all nucleated cells. Repertoire TCRs were annotated as SARS-CoV-2-specific when V gene, CDR3 amino acid sequence and J gene were exactly matched to a known reactive TCR set. The reference SARS-CoV-2 TCR set came from MIRA and was filtered for enrichment in COVID-19-positive ImmuneCODE repertoires, removing public or cross-reactive TCRs. Based on the MIRA antigens, annotated TCRs were further analysed at the level of specific ORF or position within ORF. Depth was the summed frequency of annotated unique rearrangements, while breadth was defined as annotated unique rearrangements over total unique productive rearrangements. Group comparisons of TCR breadth used two-sided Wilcoxon rank-sum tests. This immuneACCESS table, as held by TCRdb, lists in-frame sequences with V and J called but not all clones. Of the missing ones, under half trace to an unresolved V gene in checked studies; the others have no known cause. Clonal size and the V and J genes are those of that table, whereas D and trimming came from the DNA. Across this sample there are roughly 300,000 clones, with 75% to 90% seen only once. The ten largest clonotypes hold under 6% of the sample.

Study-level results and caveats: Ad26.COV2.S recipients had higher spike-specific TCR breadth than placebo recipients (P = 0.0014). The authors noted that the TCR breadth and depth analyses may have underestimated total T cell responses. After vaccination, substantial breadth of spike-specific CD8+ and CD4+ T cell responses was reported. Non-spike TCR breadth was comparable between vaccine and placebo recipients, consistent with the vaccine containing only spike. Comparing responses between vaccine doses or regimens was not something the study was powered to do.

The CDR3 numbers 15 residues from cysteine through phenylalanine. Only the CDR3 region is kept as DNA, spanning 45 bases read in frame from base 1. CDR1 and CDR2 (MNHEY, SMNVEV) derive from the germline V gene (reference sequence). Cut back by 7 bases and 3 bases, the V and J ends lie 16 bases apart. For this clone: Which antigen it targets is not known. No quality values exist for individual bases; no much larger clone is one base distant.

The sample's treatment or condition, from its label and the paper: roughly 19 received Ad26.COV2.S at low or high dose, single or two shots; 5 received placebo; per-sample allocation not given. For vaccine and placebo recipients, repertoires were sequenced using samples collected on day 63 after the first injection. Cohort 1b enrolled around 24 adults aged 18-55 years at a single site in Boston, USA, between 29 July and 7 August 2020. Ad26.COV2.S was a replication-incompetent adenovirus type 26 vector expressing a prefusion-stabilized SARS-CoV-2 spike protein from the original Wuhan strain. Recombination connected TRBV27 to TRBJ1-5; no D gene is confidently identified. The TCR comes from a person aged 18 to 59 who received the Ad26.COV2.S COVID-19 vaccine or a placebo. The input for sequencing was peripheral blood, taken in a trial of Ad26.COV2.S vaccine versus placebo. The DNA sequence reads TGTGCCAGCACGACCAGAGACGGCTACAATCAGCCCCAGCATTTT. Translated, it gives CASTTRDGYNQPQHF.